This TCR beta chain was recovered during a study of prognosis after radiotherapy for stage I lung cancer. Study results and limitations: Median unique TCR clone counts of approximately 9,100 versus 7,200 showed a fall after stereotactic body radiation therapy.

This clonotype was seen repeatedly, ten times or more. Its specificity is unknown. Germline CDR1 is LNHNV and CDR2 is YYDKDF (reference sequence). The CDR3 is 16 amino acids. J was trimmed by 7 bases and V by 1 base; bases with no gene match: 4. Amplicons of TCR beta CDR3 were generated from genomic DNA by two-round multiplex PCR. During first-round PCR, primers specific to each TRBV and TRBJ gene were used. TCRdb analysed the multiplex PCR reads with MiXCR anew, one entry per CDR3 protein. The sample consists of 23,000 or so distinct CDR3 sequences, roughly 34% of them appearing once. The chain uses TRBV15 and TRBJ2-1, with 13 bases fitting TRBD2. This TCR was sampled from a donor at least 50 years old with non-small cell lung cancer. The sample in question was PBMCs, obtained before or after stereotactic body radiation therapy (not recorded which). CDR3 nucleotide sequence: TGTGCCACCAGCAGAGGTACTAGCGGGAGGGGTAATGAGCAGTTCTTC. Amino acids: CATSRGTSGRGNEQFF.